This T cell receptor beta chain derives from a study of blood T cell repertoires in COVID-19. Whole-study context: The cDNA or gDNA used as material had been derived from T cells, B-cell-depleted T cells, or PBMCs.

In assigning cohorts, the study relied on participant-reported clinical history. Some clones are missing from TCRdb's copy, which holds only in-frame ones; the method was immunoSEQ multiplex PCR. Of some 350,000 clones listed, 80% to 90% are singletons. The junction had 15 bases not matched to a gene; V was cut back by 0 bases and J by 5 bases. CDR1 is MGHRA and CDR2 is YSYEKL in the germline V gene. This CDR3 has 18 residues. Sequencing was performed on PBMCs or T cells enriched from blood (not recorded which). The clonotype originates from a young man who had recovered from COVID-19. J is TRBJ1-2 and V is TRBV4-1; 7 bases align to TRBD1. The CDR3 nucleotides are TGCGCCAGCAGCCAAGATAGGAACAGGGGCATTGTTAAGTATGGCTACACCTTC. Amino acids: CASSQDRNRGIVKYGYTF.